What follows describes a single T cell receptor (beta chain). This CDR3 is 13 amino acids long. Germline V gene lookup returns CDR1 SEHNR and CDR2 FQNEAQ (reference sequence). Trimming removed 2 bases from V and 10 bases from J, with 14 bases in between. The sample belongs to a study of blood T cell repertoires in COVID-19. Study-wide background: The United States, Italy and Spain were the sources of the acute and convalescent COVID-19 samples.

Clones were sequenced by immunoSEQ multiplex PCR, and TCRdb holds only the in-frame ones, with some missing. This table has about 50,000 clones, 90% appearing once. The origin of this receptor is a woman of 80 years or more with acute or convalescent COVID-19. The sequenced sample consisted of peripheral blood. The chain joins TRBV7-9 to TRBJ1-2; D may be TRBD1 (5 bases). The CDR3 nucleotides read TGTGCCAGCAGCTTAACGGCAGGGCAGGACTACACCTTC. Protein sequence: CASSLTAGQDYTF.